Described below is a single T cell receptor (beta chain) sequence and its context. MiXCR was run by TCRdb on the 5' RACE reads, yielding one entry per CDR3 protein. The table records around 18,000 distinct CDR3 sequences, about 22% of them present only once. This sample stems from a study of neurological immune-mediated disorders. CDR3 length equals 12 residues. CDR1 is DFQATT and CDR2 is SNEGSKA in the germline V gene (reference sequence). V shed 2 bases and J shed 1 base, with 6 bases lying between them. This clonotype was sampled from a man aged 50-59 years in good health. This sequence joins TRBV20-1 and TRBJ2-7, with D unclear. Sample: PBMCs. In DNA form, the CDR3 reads TGCAGTGCTAGACGGAGTTCCTACGAGCAGTACTTC. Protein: CSARRSSYEQYF.